Following are 30 T cell receptor beta chains from one sample sequenced in a study of blood T cell repertoires in COVID-19. Assay used: immunoSEQ multiplex PCR; TCRdb lists only in-frame clones, some missing. The data contain about 140,000 clones, less than 80% of them singletons. Material for sequencing was peripheral blood. The receptors stem from a man aged 55 to 69 with acute or convalescent COVID-19.

J is TRBJ2-1 and V is TRBV19, with TRBD2 as a possible D gene (6 bases). V was clipped by 7 bases and J by 4 bases, with 14 bases between them. CDR3 length equals 14 residues. The germline V gene has CDR1 LNHDA and CDR2 SQIVND (reference sequence). The CDR3 is CASTGTGVYNEQFF. The CDR3 nucleotides are TGTGCCAGTACCGGGACGGGAGTGTACAATGAGCAGTTCTTC. The full variable domain, rest sourced from reference TRBV19 and TRBJ2-1, is DGGITQSPKYLFRKEGQNVTLSCEQNLNHDAMYWYRQDPGQGLRLIYYSQIVNDFQKGDIAEGYSVSREKKESFPLTVTSAQKNPTAFYLCASTGTGVYNEQFFGPGTRLTVL.

This clone was seen a single time. The chain uses TRBV24-1 and TRBJ1-2, with D possibly matching TRBD1 (5 bases). Trimming left V 1 base short and J 3 bases short, with 8 bases between. CDR1 is KGHDR and CDR2 is SFDVKD in the germline V gene. This CDR3 has 14 amino acids. The CDR3 DNA reads as TGTGCCACCAGTGATTTCGGCAGGGACTATGGCTACACCTTC. Translation gives CATSDFGRDYGYTF.

This rearrangement joins TRBV28 to TRBJ1-6, with D possibly matching TRBD1 (6 bases). The CDR3 spans 13 residues. Germline V gene lookup returns CDR1 MDHEN and CDR2 SYDVKM. The CDR3 DNA reads as TGTGTCGCTACAGGGTCGGGTTATTCACCCCTCCACTTT. Its translation: CVATGSGYSPLHF.

This chain uses TRBV10-3 with TRBJ1-5; a possible D gene is TRBD1 (5 bases). Per the germline V gene, CDR1 is ENHRY and CDR2 is SYGVKD. Trimming stripped 4 bases from V and 0 bases from J, with 13 bases between. CDR3 length: 16 amino acids. The CDR3 region is CAISASQGNSNQPQHF. The CDR3 DNA reads as TGTGCCATCAGTGCCTCTCAGGGAAATAGCAATCAGCCCCAGCATTTT.

The gene calls are TRBV19 and TRBJ1-4; 7 nucleotides agree with TRBD1. The CDR3 is 17 amino acids. CDR1 and CDR2 (germline): LNHDA, SQIVND (reference sequence). V was pared by 5 bases and J by 0 bases, with 9 bases of the junction left unmatched. CDR3: CASSSGQLVATNEKLFF. The CDR3, as DNA: TGTGCCAGTAGTTCGGGACAGTTAGTTGCAACTAATGAAAAACTGTTTTTT.

A single count supports this clone. The chain is built from TRBV2 and TRBJ2-1; 12 positions match TRBD2. Germline V CDR1 and CDR2: SNHLY, FYNNEI. This CDR3 contains 13 residues. With 10 bases clipped from V and 9 bases from J, the junction kept 7 bases outside the gene matches. CDR3: CATRTSGDGEQFF. DNA of the CDR3: TGTGCCACTCGGACTAGCGGGGACGGTGAGCAGTTCTTC.

This chain connects TRBV24-1 to TRBJ1-1, with D possibly being TRBD1 (6 bases). Germline assignment: CDR1 KGHDR and CDR2 SFDVKD. The CDR3 extends over 13 amino acids. Trimming removed 3 bases from V and 13 bases from J, with 17 bases in between. The CDR3 spells CATSDHGQRKHFF. CDR3 DNA: TGTGCCACCAGTGATCATGGACAGCGCAAACATTTCTTT.

The chain links TRBV6-2 or TRBV6-3 to TRBJ1-2; TRBD1 is a possible D gene (5 bases). V shed 2 bases and J shed 13 bases, with 17 bases lying between them. Germline V gene data show CDR1 as MNHEY and CDR2 as SVGEGT. The CDR3 extends over 13 amino acids. The CDR3: CASSYEGHKRCTF. In DNA, the CDR3 is TGTGCCAGCAGTTACGAAGGACATAAACGGTGCACCTTC.

This chain connects TRBV6-1 to TRBJ2-1, with TRBD2 identical over 11 bases. The CDR3 consists of 19 residues. With V trimmed by 0 bases and J by 1 base, 8 bases remained unmatched. The germline V gene has CDR1 MNHNS and CDR2 SASEGT. In DNA, the CDR3 is TGTGCCAGCAGTGAAGCGGTAGCGGGAGGGCCGGGGTCCTACAATGAGCAGTTCTTC. This sequence encodes CASSEAVAGGPGSYNEQFF.

The CDR3 DNA is TGTGCCATCAGTGAGGGGCGCGGCGGGGGCTACACCTTC. Protein product: CAISEGRGGGYTF. This sequence joins TRBV10-3 and TRBJ1-2; D call uncertain. V was cut by 2 bases and J by 8 bases, with 12 bases left in between. CDR3 length: 13 amino acids. The germline V gene has CDR1 ENHRY and CDR2 SYGVKD.

The chain employs TRBV7-3 and TRBJ1-2; tentatively, D is TRBD1 (5 bases). The ends were cut back, 2 bases at V and 4 bases at J, with 14 bases in the middle. The CDR3 extends over 15 amino acids. Germline V gene sequence: CDR1 SGHTA, CDR2 FQGTGA. CDR3: CASSLFLGRAYGYTF. DNA of the CDR3: TGTGCCAGCAGCTTATTCCTGGGCAGGGCCTATGGCTACACCTTC. The full variable domain, with the rest looked up from reference TRBV7-3 and TRBJ1-2, is GAGVSQTPSNKVTEKGKYVELRCDPISGHTALYWYRQSLGQGPEFLIYFQGTGAADDSGLPNDRFFAVRPEGSVSTLKIQRTERGDSAVYLCASSLFLGRAYGYTFGSGTRLTVV.

The V call is TRBV7-3, the J call TRBJ2-3; 8 nucleotides match TRBD2. Germline V lookup: CDR1 SGHTA, CDR2 FQGTGA. CDR3 length: 15 amino acids. V shed 0 bases, J shed 4 bases, and the junction held 3 bases outside the gene matches. This CDR3 reads CASSLTLAGADTQYF. DNA of the CDR3: TGTGCCAGCAGCTTAACTCTAGCGGGCGCAGATACGCAGTATTTT.

This rearrangement joins TRBV6-2 or TRBV6-3 to TRBJ2-1; 14 bases fit TRBD2. Losses at the gene ends were 3 bases for V and 8 bases for J; bases not matched to a gene: 9. There are 17 residues in the CDR3. Germline V gives CDR1 MNHEY, CDR2 SVGEGT. The CDR3 bases are TGTGCCAGCAGTTATATTTCGGGGACTAGCGGGAGAGATGAGCAGTTCTTC. Translation: CASSYISGTSGRDEQFF.

This clone was detected only a few times. This chain connects TRBV2 to TRBJ2-1; 12 bases map to TRBD2. The CDR3 is 15 residues long. Germline V gene data show CDR1 as SNHLY and CDR2 as FYNNEI. V lost 8 bases, J lost 5 bases, and 7 bases stayed unmatched. Here the CDR3 reads CASQIWTSGNNEQFF. The CDR3 bases are TGTGCCAGCCAAATTTGGACTAGCGGGAACAATGAGCAGTTCTTC.

The chain carries TRBV30 and TRBJ1-5; D gene uncertain. CDR1 and CDR2 from the germline V gene are GTSNPN and SVGIG (reference sequence). Deletions cut 2 bases from V and 3 bases from J, with 8 bases between. The CDR3 is 13 amino acids. This CDR3 reads CAWSQDINQPQHF. The CDR3 DNA reads TGTGCCTGGAGTCAGGATATCAATCAGCCCCAGCATTTT.

A single count supports this clone. The rearrangement links TRBV27 to TRBJ2-7; TRBD1 matches 7 bases. Germline lookup yields CDR1 MNHEY and CDR2 SMNVEV (reference sequence). The CDR3 is 11 residues long. V dropped 5 bases and J dropped 7; count of bases not matched to a gene: 2. The CDR3 DNA reads as TGTGCCAGCAGTGGCAGGGGGGAGCAGTACTTC. It is translated as CASSGRGEQYF.

The chain combines TRBV27 with TRBJ1-6, with D possibly matching TRBD1 (6 bases). The germline V and J ends were trimmed by 4 bases and 5 bases, with 15 bases remaining between them. Looked up from germline, CDR1 is MNHEY and CDR2 is SMNVEV (reference sequence). This CDR3 is built from 16 residues. The CDR3: CASSSQGRLNNSPLHF. CDR3 DNA: TGTGCCAGCAGTTCGCAGGGGCGGTTGAATAATTCACCCCTCCACTTT.

This chain links TRBV7-2 with TRBJ2-1, with TRBD1 as a possible D gene (6 bases). Between the trimmed V and J ends, which lost 4 bases and 5 bases, there was a span of 15 bases. The CDR3 has 15 amino acids. CDR1 SGHTA and CDR2 FQGNSA come from the germline V gene. The CDR3 region has the DNA TGTGCCAGCAGCTCCAGGGGCGACGGCAACAATGAGCAGTTCTTC. This gives the protein CASSSRGDGNNEQFF.

V is TRBV5-6 and J is TRBJ2-1, with D uncertain. Germline V lookup: CDR1 SGHDT, CDR2 YYEEEE. The CDR3 is made up of 15 amino acids. Trimming took off 0 bases at V and 2 bases at J, with 9 bases between the two ends. The DNA for the CDR3 is TGTGCCAGCAGCTTGGGTTGGCAGGCCTACAATGAGCAGTTCTTC. Translating it yields CASSLGWQAYNEQFF.

V is TRBV2 and J is TRBJ2-7; 11 bases are a match to TRBD2. The CDR3 runs 19 residues. Per the germline V gene, CDR1 is SNHLY and CDR2 is FYNNEI. With V trimmed by 5 bases and J by 0 bases, 15 bases remained unmatched. The DNA for the CDR3 is TGTGCCAGCAGTTCGCCCGTAGCGGGAGGGTTCGTCGCCTCCTACGAGCAGTACTTC. Translation gives CASSSPVAGGFVASYEQYF.

V gene TRBV7-3 combines with J gene TRBJ2-3; D unresolved. V was clipped by 2 bases and J by 6 bases, with 9 bases between them. CDR1 is SGHTA and CDR2 is FQGTGA in the germline V gene. This CDR3 comprises 13 residues. The CDR3 DNA reads as TGTGCCAGCAGCTTATTCCCCTCGGATACGCAGTATTTT. It codes for CASSLFPSDTQYF.

The chain uses TRBV7-9 and TRBJ2-7; D is perhaps TRBD1 (6 bases). The germline gives CDR1 SEHNR, CDR2 FQNEAQ (reference sequence). This CDR3 has 13 amino acids. Trimming cost V 3 bases and J 3 bases, with 9 bases left between them. Here the CDR3 reads CASSFRTDYEQYF. CDR3 sequence (DNA): TGTGCCAGCAGCTTCCGGACAGACTACGAGCAGTACTTC.

A remark on this clone: This sample includes further DNA sequences coding for the same CDR3. J is TRBJ2-3 and V is TRBV19, with 9 bases lining up with TRBD2. This CDR3 region has 16 residues. Germline CDR1 and CDR2: LNHDA and SQIVND (reference sequence). V dropped 4 bases and J dropped 0; count of bases not matched to a gene: 5. CDR3: CASSTIAGVSTDTQYF. The CDR3 DNA follows: TGTGCCAGTAGTACTATAGCGGGAGTCAGCACAGATACGCAGTATTTT.

This clone appeared once. The chain uses TRBV2 and TRBJ2-4; TRBD2 is a possible D gene (6 bases). The CDR3 extends over 14 amino acids. Germline values: CDR1 SNHLY, CDR2 FYNNEI. With 8 bases removed from V and 0 bases from J, the gap between germline ends came to 11 bases. CDR3 amino acids: CASRDSLAKNIQYF. In DNA, the CDR3 is TGTGCCAGCCGGGACTCTCTAGCCAAAAACATTCAGTACTTC.

The rearrangement joins TRBV23-1 to TRBJ2-7, with a weak D call TRBD1 (5 bases). TRBV23-1 is designated an ORF whose function remains uncertain. V was trimmed by 2 bases and J by 9 bases, leaving 20 bases between them. The CDR3 spans 15 residues. The CDR3 spells CASSQRQRNPYGQYF. DNA for the CDR3: TGCGCCAGCAGTCAACGACAGCGTAACCCCTATGGGCAGTACTTC.

This sequence joins TRBV27 and TRBJ2-6, with TRBD1 matching over 8 bases. The CDR3 consists of 17 residues. Germline CDR1 MNHEY, CDR2 SMNVEV (reference sequence). V lost 3 bases to trimming and J lost 1 base; unmatched junction nucleotides: 5. CDR3 protein: CASSFGTGSSGANVLTF. The CDR3 nucleotides are TGTGCCAGCAGTTTTGGGACAGGCTCATCTGGGGCCAACGTCCTGACTTTC. Using reference TRBV27 and TRBJ2-6 for the parts outside the CDR3, the full variable domain is EAQVTQNPRYLITVTGKKLTVTCSQNMNHEYMSWYRQDPGLGLRQIYYSMNVEVTDKGDVPEGYKVSRKEKRNFPLILESPSPNQTSLYFCASSFGTGSSGANVLTFGAGSRLTVL.

V usage is TRBV4-2 and J usage is TRBJ2-5; tentatively, D is TRBD2 (5 bases). The CDR3 loop spans 14 amino acids. The V gene's germline CDR1 is LGHNA and CDR2 YNFKEQ. Trimming stripped 1 base from V and 5 bases from J, with 11 bases between. The CDR3 spells CASSQGGVGETQYF. CDR3 bases: TGTGCCAGCAGCCAAGGGGGAGTTGGGGAGACCCAGTACTTC.

The J gene is TRBJ1-3, the V gene TRBV18; D might be TRBD1 (5 bases). The CDR3 totals 18 residues. Germline V lookup: CDR1 KGHSH, CDR2 LQKENI. The V end was cut by 0 bases, the J end by 0 bases, with 15 bases between. In DNA form, the CDR3 reads TGTGCCAGCTCACCACCTTCGAGGACACCGAGCTCTGGAAACACCATATATTTT. Encoded protein: CASSPPSRTPSSGNTIYF.

The CDR3 is CASSSTRGSPLHF. CDR3 nucleotides: TGTGCCAGTAGTTCTACCCGGGGTTCACCCCTCCACTTT. V gene TRBV19 combines with J gene TRBJ1-6; D remains ambiguous. The germline V gene encodes CDR1 LNHDA and CDR2 SQIVND (reference sequence). V lost 5 bases, J lost 9 bases, and 11 bases lay in between. The CDR3 has 13 amino acids.

J is TRBJ1-6 and V is TRBV4-3, with 8 bases identical to TRBD1. The germline V gene has CDR1 LGHNA and CDR2 YSLEER. The CDR3 runs 14 residues. V shed 0 bases and J 9 bases; nucleotides not matched to a gene: 1. The CDR3 sequence: CASSQEQGGSPLHF. CDR3 in DNA: TGCGCCAGCAGCCAAGAACAGGGGGGTTCACCCCTCCACTTT.